Sequencing of this T cell receptor (beta chain) was carried out in a study of tumor-infiltrating lymphocytes in primary liver carcinoma. Study-level background: The patient group consisted of men and women aged 30 to 69 years. These were node-negative, non-metastatic T1-T3 tumors of roughly 4.2 to 10 cm.

This CDR3 spans 11 amino acids. Between the trimmed V and J ends, which lost 2 bases and 14 bases, there was a span of 12 bases. DNA and RNA were both co-extracted from approximately 20-30 mg of bulk tissue that had not been sorted. Every tumor yielded five separate sampled regions. Each tumor sample had over 80% viable tumor cells. cDNA specific to TCR beta was made from 500 ng of total RNA, with a constant-region primer employed for priming. Libraries for TCR beta were built through three nested multiplex PCR rounds, which together made up a slightly modified ARM-PCR procedure. Amplification in the first two PCR rounds was performed using TRBV1-TRBV30 forward primers and a C-beta reverse primer for around 11 cycles each. TCRdb itself ran the multiplex PCR reads through MiXCR, one entry per CDR3 protein. Altogether around 100,000 distinct CDR3 sequences are present, approximately 68% being singletons, with the ten largest covering 9.5%.

The chain combines TRBV12-3 or TRBV12-4 with TRBJ2-5; perhaps TRBD2 as D (6 bases). The sample consisted of liver tumor tissue from sampling region 5. The subset was: tumor region T5, tumor centre. The receptor was isolated from a woman aged 55-69 years with primary liver carcinoma and hepatitis B virus infection. The CDR3 sequence: CASSLRESHYF. CDR3 coding DNA: TGTGCCAGCAGTTTACGGGAGAGCCATTACTTC.